The 27 T cell receptor beta chains presented below share a single source sample, sequenced in a study of T cell repertoires in cytomegalovirus infection. TCRdb analysed the reads with MiXCR anew, one entry per CDR3 protein. The sample yields approximately 290,000 distinct CDR3 sequences, roughly 24% seen once. The sample comprised PBMCs. Receptors originate from a human donor in good health (CMV status not recorded). Some clones in this sample may be carry-over from other donors' samples.

V usage is TRBV3-1 and J usage is TRBJ1-1; D is ambiguous. CDR1 and CDR2 from the germline V gene are LGHDT and YNNKEL (reference sequence). This CDR3 has 14 amino acids. The V gene lost 0 bases and the J gene lost 8 bases, with 13 bases spanning the gap. CDR3 sequence reads: CASSQDLAQPEAFF. As DNA, the CDR3 is TGTGCCAGCAGCCAAGATCTTGCACAGCCCGAAGCTTTCTTT.

This clonotype was counted between two and nine times. This chain links TRBV15 with TRBJ1-4; the match to TRBD1 covers 9 bases. With 1 base clipped from V and 9 bases from J, the junction kept 12 bases outside the gene matches. The CDR3 totals 17 residues. Germline assignment: CDR1 LNHNV and CDR2 YYDKDF (reference sequence). The CDR3 region is CATSRVGIWTGAKKLFF. CDR3 coding DNA: TGTGCCACCAGCAGAGTGGGTATTTGGACAGGGGCGAAAAAACTGTTTTTT. The complete variable domain, with remaining parts taken from reference TRBV15 and TRBJ1-4, reads DAMVIQNPRYQVTQFGKPVTLSCSQTLNHNVMYWYQQKSSQAPKLLFHYYDKDFNNEADTPDNFQSRRPNTSFCFLDIRSPGLGDTAMYLCATSRVGIWTGAKKLFFGSGTQLSVL.

The table lists this clonotype with a few counts. V is TRBV28 and J is TRBJ2-1; 7 positions match TRBD1. This CDR3 comprises 15 residues. The V and J ends lost 6 bases and 0 bases, in that order; junction bases with no gene match: 5. Germline CDR1 is MDHEN and CDR2 is SYDVKM. The CDR3 bases are TGTGCCAGCAGCCGAGGACAGGCCTCCTACAATGAGCAGTTCTTC. Protein product: CASSRGQASYNEQFF.

This clonotype has only one observation. Since no conserved phenylalanine or tryptophan closes the CDR3, a read error is the likely cause. The chain carries TRBV10-3 and TRBJ2-2; TRBD1 matches 7 bases. This CDR3 spans 14 amino acids. Germline trimming cut 10 bases from V and 6 bases from J; bases unmatched to any gene: 11. Germline V lookup: CDR1 ENHRY, CDR2 SYGVKD. The CDR3 sequence is CASEENRGAGELFS. The DNA for the CDR3 is TGTGCCAGTGAAGAGAACAGGGGAGCCGGGGAGCTGTTTTCT.

Worth noting for this clonotype: An end of the junction does not agree with germline; a read error may underlie this. The rearrangement links TRBV27 to TRBJ2-2, with D hard to call. From germline, CDR1 is MNHEY and CDR2 SMNVEV (reference sequence). The CDR3 length is 17 residues. The DNA of the CDR3 is TGTGCCAGCAGTACGAGAGCGCTTATTACGAACACCGAGGAGCTGTTTTTT. This translates into CASSTRALITNTEELFF.

V is TRBV6-2 or TRBV6-3 and J is TRBJ2-1; a weak D match, TRBD2 (7 bases). This CDR3 is 14 amino acids long. Germline CDR1 is MNHEY and CDR2 is SVGEGT. V lost 2 bases, J lost 9 bases, and 14 bases lay in between. The CDR3 nucleotides are TGTGCCAGCAGTTACCTACAGGGAGGGGGTGAGCAGTTCTTC. This gives the protein CASSYLQGGGEQFF.

The genes are TRBV11-2 and TRBJ1-1, with D unresolved. Germline assignment: CDR1 SGHAT and CDR2 FQNNGV. V was trimmed by 3 bases and J by 4 bases, leaving 12 bases between them. CDR3 length: 14 amino acids. CDR3 loop: CASSFKEWGTEAFF. The CDR3 nucleotides are TGTGCCAGCAGCTTCAAGGAGTGGGGCACTGAAGCTTTCTTT.

This clonotype was recorded at least ten times. V and J are TRBV5-6 and TRBJ2-7, with D perhaps matching TRBD1 (5 bases). The CDR3 sequence is 15 residues long. The germline CDR1 and CDR2 sequences are SGHDT and YYEEEE. Trimming left V 0 bases short and J 6 bases short, with 16 bases between. CDR3 nucleotide sequence: TGTGCCAGCAGCTTGGTGTCGGTTAGCACAGGCGAGCAGTACTTC. Its translation is CASSLVSVSTGEQYF. Combining the CDR3 with reference TRBV5-6 and TRBJ2-7 gives the whole variable domain DAGVTQSPTHLIKTRGQQVTLRCSPKSGHDTVSWYQQALGQGPQFIFQYYEEEERQRGNFPDRFSGHQFPNYSSELNVNALLLGDSALYLCASSLVSVSTGEQYFGPGTRLTVT.

This clonotype was seen at least ten times. The chain couples TRBV7-6 to TRBJ1-1, with D uncertain. CDR3 length: 15 amino acids. Trimming pared 5 bases from V and 5 bases from J, leaving 18 bases between. CDR1 SGHVS and CDR2 FNYEAQ come from the germline V gene. The CDR3 protein is CASSLWAQGGTEAFF. In nucleotides, the CDR3 is TGTGCCAGCAGCCTCTGGGCCCAAGGAGGGACTGAAGCTTTCTTT. The full variable domain, completed using reference TRBV7-6 and TRBJ1-1, is GAGVSQSPRYKVTKRGQDVALRCDPISGHVSLYWYRQALGQGPEFLTYFNYEAQQDKSGLPNDRFSAERPEGSISTLTIQRTEQRDSAMYRCASSLWAQGGTEAFFGQGTRLTVV.

The chain joins TRBV15 to TRBJ2-1, with TRBD2 matching 8 bases. J lost 7 bases, V lost 0 bases, and 5 bases had no gene match. Germline V gene lookup returns CDR1 LNHNV and CDR2 YYDKDF (reference sequence). The CDR3 is 15 amino acids. This CDR3 reads CATSRDWGGGNEQFF. CDR3 DNA: TGTGCCACCAGCAGAGATTGGGGCGGGGGGAATGAGCAGTTCTTC.

CDR3 DNA: TGCAGTGCTTACTTCGGGACTAGAGCCTACGAGCAGTACTTC. It codes for CSAYFGTRAYEQYF. This chain joins TRBV20-1 and TRBJ2-7; 8 positions match TRBD2. Germline loops: CDR1 DFQATT, CDR2 SNEGSKA (reference sequence). Trimming cost V 5 bases and J 2 bases; bases outside gene matches: 8. The CDR3 is 14 amino acids.

This chain connects TRBV19 to TRBJ2-1, with 7 bases lining up with TRBD2. Unmatched junction bases numbered 12, after V lost 9 bases and J lost 4 bases. Germline values: CDR1 LNHDA, CDR2 SQIVND (reference sequence). CDR3 size: 15 residues. The chain's CDR3 is CASAPWGGGYNEQFF. CDR3 sequence (DNA): TGTGCCAGCGCCCCTTGGGGCGGGGGTTACAATGAGCAGTTCTTC.

This clonotype was seen a handful of times. The gene calls are TRBV12-3 or TRBV12-4 and TRBJ2-2; possibly TRBD1 for D (5 bases). V was clipped by 8 bases and J by 4 bases, with 14 bases between them. The CDR3 runs 14 residues. The DNA of the CDR3 is TGTGCCAGCGGCAGGGTTAGGGGCACCGGGGAGCTGTTTTTT. Amino acid sequence: CASGRVRGTGELFF.

This clonotype showed up just a few times. This chain links TRBV10-3 with TRBJ2-2; 9 bases agree with TRBD2. Germline assignment: CDR1 ENHRY and CDR2 SYGVKD. The CDR3 spans 15 residues. V was pared by 5 bases and J by 1 base, with 2 bases of the junction left unmatched. In nucleotides, the CDR3 is TGTGCCATCAGTAGTAGCGGGAGGAACACCGGGGAGCTGTTTTTT. Translating gives CAISSSGRNTGELFF.

This clonotype was detected only a few times. This chain links TRBV18 with TRBJ1-1; maybe TRBD1 (6 bases). With 8 bases removed from V and 2 bases from J, the gap between germline ends came to 15 bases. Germline assignment: CDR1 KGHSH and CDR2 LQKENI. The CDR3 runs to 14 residues. Here the CDR3 reads CASSHKDSNTEAFF. CDR3 coding DNA: TGTGCCAGCAGCCACAAGGACAGTAACACTGAAGCTTTCTTT.

This clonotype was counted only a few times. The chain employs TRBV12-3 or TRBV12-4 and TRBJ1-1; 7 nucleotides line up with TRBD1. The length of the CDR3 is 14 residues. The V segment lost 3 bases and the J segment 3 bases; nucleotides outside the gene matches: 4. CDR3 nucleotide sequence: TGTGCCAGCAGTTTTGAAGGGGGCTACACTGAAGCTTTCTTT. It yields the protein CASSFEGGYTEAFF.

At least ten counts were recorded for this clonotype. This chain links TRBV7-2 with TRBJ2-5; 10 bases line up with TRBD2. The germline V gene has CDR1 SGHTA and CDR2 FQGNSA. J lost 5 bases, V lost 5 bases, and 11 bases had no gene match. The CDR3 covers 16 residues. CDR3 nucleotides: TGTGCCAGCAGCGGCGGGGGACTAGCGACGTGGGAGACCCAGTACTTC. This gives the protein CASSGGGLATWETQYF. The full variable domain, its missing parts supplied by reference TRBV7-2 and TRBJ2-5, is GAGVSQSPSNKVTEKGKDVELRCDPISGHTALYWYRQSLGQGLEFLIYFQGNSAPDKSGLPSDRFSAERTGGSVSTLTIQRTQQEDSAVYLCASSGGGLATWETQYFGPGTRLLVL.

V usage is TRBV6-1 and J usage is TRBJ1-5; D is uncertain. V lost 7 bases, J lost 5 bases, and 12 bases lay in between. This CDR3 has 13 amino acids. CDR1 and CDR2 from the germline V gene are MNHNS and SASEGT. CDR3 region: CASKGRSDQPQHF. The CDR3 region has the DNA TGTGCCAGCAAAGGGAGGTCCGATCAGCCCCAGCATTTT.

The table lists this clonotype with a few counts. CDR3 in DNA: TGCAGTTCCCATGGGGGGCAAGCTTATGGCTACACCTTC. Encoded protein: CSSHGGQAYGYTF. This chain uses TRBV20-1 with TRBJ1-2; tentatively, D is TRBD1 (6 bases). Germline values: CDR1 DFQATT, CDR2 SNEGSKA (reference sequence). Deletions cut 8 bases from V and 5 bases from J, with 18 bases between. This CDR3 region has 13 residues.

This clonotype was counted ten times or more. The chain couples TRBV5-1 to TRBJ1-4; TRBD1 matches 8 bases. The germline V gene encodes CDR1 SGHRS and CDR2 YFSETQ. The CDR3 sequence is 16 residues long. The junction had 16 bases not matched to a gene; V was cut back by 7 bases and J by 8 bases. The CDR3 nucleotides are TGCGCCAGCCCACCTACTCCGGGACAGGTGAACGAAAAACTGTTTTTT. Translating it yields CASPPTPGQVNEKLFF. The variable domain in full, with the rest retrieved from reference TRBV5-1 and TRBJ1-4, is KAGVTQTPRYLIKTRGQQVTLSCSPISGHRSVSWYQQTPGQGLQFLFEYFSETQRNKGNFPGRFSGRQFSNSRSEMNVSTLELGDSALYLCASPPTPGQVNEKLFFGSGTQLSVL.

This clonotype was recorded at least ten times. The genes are TRBV7-6 and TRBJ2-5; D possibly corresponds to TRBD2 (5 bases). The CDR3 contains 15 residues. Per the germline V gene, CDR1 is SGHVS and CDR2 is FNYEAQ. V shed 3 bases and J shed 4 bases, with 15 bases lying between them. The CDR3 DNA follows: TGTGCCAGCAGCTTCGACACGGGGTTTGGAGAGACCCAGTACTTC. Its protein is CASSFDTGFGETQYF.

The chain combines TRBV6-1 with TRBJ2-5, with TRBD2 matching 7 bases. V trimming: 4 bases; J trimming: 1 base; junction bases outside the gene matches: 3. Germline V CDR1 and CDR2: MNHNS, SASEGT. The CDR3 has 14 residues. Here the CDR3 reads CASSGGLVQETQYF. Written as DNA, the CDR3 is TGTGCCAGCAGTGGAGGACTAGTCCAAGAGACCCAGTACTTC.

The V and J genes are TRBV4-3 and TRBJ1-1; D might be TRBD1 (6 bases). Germline CDR1 is LGHNA and CDR2 is YSLEER. There are 15 residues in the CDR3. Trimming pared 0 bases from V and 7 bases from J, leaving 15 bases between. The CDR3 DNA follows: TGCGCCAGCAGCCAAGATGTCGGCAGGGGCCGTGAAGCTTTCTTT. The encoded protein is CASSQDVGRGREAFF.

This clonotype occurred a few times. This chain links TRBV7-9 with TRBJ2-5; 7 nucleotides line up with TRBD2. CDR3 size: 17 residues. Germline CDR1 and CDR2: SEHNR and FQNEAQ (reference sequence). Trimming at V came to 1 base and at J to 0 bases, leaving 8 bases not matched to a gene. This chain's CDR3 is CASSLVSLADHQETQYF. The CDR3 nucleotides are TGTGCCAGCAGCTTAGTAAGCCTAGCGGACCACCAAGAGACCCAGTACTTC.

In this sample, this clonotype turned up a few times. The chain couples TRBV29-1 to TRBJ1-1; 7 positions agree with TRBD1. This CDR3 is built from 14 residues. V shed 7 bases, J shed 1 base, and the junction held 9 bases outside the gene matches. Germline loops: CDR1 SQVTM, CDR2 ANQGSEA. The CDR3 region is CSAGGGQENTEAFF. DNA for the CDR3: TGCAGCGCCGGCGGAGGACAGGAGAACACTGAAGCTTTCTTT. Looking up the rest from reference TRBV29-1 and TRBJ1-1 gives the full variable domain: SAVISQKPSRDICQRGTSLTIQCQVDSQVTMMFWYRQQPGQSLTLIATANQGSEATYESGFVIDKFPISRPNLTFSTLTVSNMSPEDSSIYLCSAGGGQENTEAFFGQGTRLTVV.

This rearrangement joins TRBV7-8 to TRBJ2-7; D remains ambiguous. The germline gives CDR1 SGHVS, CDR2 FQNEAQ. This CDR3 has 16 residues. Trimming cost V 4 bases and J 7 bases, with 23 bases left between them. The CDR3 region has the DNA TGTGCCAGCAGCTCTCCCCCGGACGTTCCCCCCTTGGAGCAGTACTTC. It is translated as CASSSPPDVPPLEQYF.

This clonotype came up a few times. The chain couples TRBV5-1 to TRBJ2-1; tentatively, D is TRBD2 (5 bases). The CDR3 totals 15 residues. From germline, CDR1 is SGHRS and CDR2 YFSETQ. Trimming stripped 0 bases from V and 4 bases from J, with 11 bases between. In DNA, the CDR3 is TGCGCCAGCAGCTTGGTTAGCGAGGAATACAATGAGCAGTTCTTC. Its protein is CASSLVSEEYNEQFF.